The clone carrying this T cell receptor beta chain appeared a few times. Antigen: not known. The data belong to a study of cytomegalovirus exposure and HLA in healthy donors. Findings of the study overall: Within an earlier analysis, most TCR beta V segments proved productive either about 90% or about 30% of the time. Several top significant clusters appeared, in a later analysis, to be linked to common viral pathogens. A missense variant in DCLRE1C was later tied to TCR beta V- and J-gene trimming.

Trimming removed 3 bases from V and 4 bases from J; junction bases left unmatched: 5. Germline loops: CDR1 MGHDK, CDR2 SYGVNS. The CDR3 extends over 14 amino acids. 13 Jbeta primers and 60 Vbeta primers were used for the PCR. Some clones are missing from TCRdb's copy, which holds only in-frame ones; the method was immunoSEQ multiplex PCR. This table holds approximately 100,000 clones, around 65% found once. The V gene is TRBV25-1, the J gene TRBJ2-5, with TRBD1 matching 7 bases. The sequencing input was PBMCs. The clonotype originates from a woman in her forties or fifties in good health and CMV-seronegative. This CDR3 is CASSDLGQVETQYF. CDR3 DNA: TGTGCCAGCAGTGACCTAGGACAGGTAGAGACCCAGTACTTC. The whole variable domain, filled in from reference TRBV25-1 and TRBJ2-5, reads EADIYQTPRYLVIGTGKKITLECSQTMGHDKMYWYQQDPGMELHLIHYSYGVNSTEKGDLSSESTVSRIRTEHFPLTLESARPSHTSQYLCASSDLGQVETQYFGPGTRLLVL.